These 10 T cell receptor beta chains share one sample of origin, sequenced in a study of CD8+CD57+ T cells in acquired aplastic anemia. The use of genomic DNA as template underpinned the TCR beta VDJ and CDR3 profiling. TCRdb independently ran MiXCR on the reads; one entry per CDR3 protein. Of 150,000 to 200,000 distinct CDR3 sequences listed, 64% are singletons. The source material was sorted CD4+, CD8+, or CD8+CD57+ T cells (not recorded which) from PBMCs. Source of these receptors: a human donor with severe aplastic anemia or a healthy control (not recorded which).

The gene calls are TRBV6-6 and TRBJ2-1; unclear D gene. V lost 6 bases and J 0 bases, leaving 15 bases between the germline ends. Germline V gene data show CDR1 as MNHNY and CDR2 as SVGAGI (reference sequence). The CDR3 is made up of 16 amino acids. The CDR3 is CASSPSDWSSYNEQFF. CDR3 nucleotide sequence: TGTGCCAGCAGCCCATCCGACTGGAGCTCCTACAATGAGCAGTTCTTC.

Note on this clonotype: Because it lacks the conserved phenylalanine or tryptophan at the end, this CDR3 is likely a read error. The CDR3 region is CSARYEQYS. DNA of the CDR3: TGCAGTGCACGCTACGAGCAGTACTCC. The J gene is TRBJ2-7, the V gene TRBV20-1; D uncertain. Trimming shortened V by 6 bases and J by 3 bases, and 3 bases separated the two germline ends. The germline V gene has CDR1 DFQATT and CDR2 SNEGSKA (reference sequence). CDR3 length: 9 amino acids.

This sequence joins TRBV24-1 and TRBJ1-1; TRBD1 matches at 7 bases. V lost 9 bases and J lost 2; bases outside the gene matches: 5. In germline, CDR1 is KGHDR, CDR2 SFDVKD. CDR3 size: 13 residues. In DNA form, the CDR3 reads TGTGCCACCCAGACAGGGTTCAACACTGAAGCTTTCTTT. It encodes CATQTGFNTEAFF.

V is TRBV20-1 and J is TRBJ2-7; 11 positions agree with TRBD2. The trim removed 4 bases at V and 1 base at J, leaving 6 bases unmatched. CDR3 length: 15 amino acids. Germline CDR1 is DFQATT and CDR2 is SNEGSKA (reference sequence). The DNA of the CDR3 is TGCAGTGCTACTGGGACTAGCGGTGATTCCTACGAGCAGTACTTC. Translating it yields CSATGTSGDSYEQYF.

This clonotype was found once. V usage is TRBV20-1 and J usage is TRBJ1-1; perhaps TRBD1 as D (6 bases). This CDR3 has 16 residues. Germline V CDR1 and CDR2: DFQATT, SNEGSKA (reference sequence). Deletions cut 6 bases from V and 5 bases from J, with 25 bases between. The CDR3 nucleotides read TGCAGTGCACCAGACCCAGGAAGGGGGACGGGGACTGAAGCTTTCTTT. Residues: CSAPDPGRGTGTEAFF.

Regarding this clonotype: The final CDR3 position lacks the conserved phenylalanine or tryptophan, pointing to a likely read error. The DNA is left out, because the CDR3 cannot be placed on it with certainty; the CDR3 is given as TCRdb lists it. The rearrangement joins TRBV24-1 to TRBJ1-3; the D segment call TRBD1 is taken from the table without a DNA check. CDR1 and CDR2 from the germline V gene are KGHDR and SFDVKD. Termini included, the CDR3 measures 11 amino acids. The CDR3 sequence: CATSDPAGTDQ.

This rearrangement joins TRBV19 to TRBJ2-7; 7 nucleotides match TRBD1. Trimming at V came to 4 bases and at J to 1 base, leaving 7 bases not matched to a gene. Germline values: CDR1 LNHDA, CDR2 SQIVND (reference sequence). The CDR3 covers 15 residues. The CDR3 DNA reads TGTGCCAGTAGTACCTCGACAGGGTTTTCCTACGAGCAGTACTTC. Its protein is CASSTSTGFSYEQYF.

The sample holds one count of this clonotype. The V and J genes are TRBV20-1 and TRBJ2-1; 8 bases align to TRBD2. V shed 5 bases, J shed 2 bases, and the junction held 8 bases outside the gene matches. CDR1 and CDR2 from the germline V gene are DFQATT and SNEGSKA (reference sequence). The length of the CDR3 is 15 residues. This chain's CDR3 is CSALGGTRTYNEQFF. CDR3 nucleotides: TGCAGTGCTTTGGGCGGGACTAGGACCTACAATGAGCAGTTCTTC.

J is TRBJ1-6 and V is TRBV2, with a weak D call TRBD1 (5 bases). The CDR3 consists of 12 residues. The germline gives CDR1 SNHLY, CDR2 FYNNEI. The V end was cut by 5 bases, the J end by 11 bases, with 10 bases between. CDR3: CASSTRGAPLHF. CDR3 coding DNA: TGTGCCAGCAGTACGAGGGGCGCACCCCTCCACTTT.

The CDR3 DNA reads TGTGCCAGTAGTATAGCCCAGGGGGACTACAATGAGCAGTTCTTC. Protein: CASSIAQGDYNEQFF. V usage is TRBV19 and J usage is TRBJ2-1; 7 bases map to TRBD1. Germline CDR1 and CDR2: LNHDA and SQIVND (reference sequence). V lost 1 base and J lost 3; bases outside the gene matches: 3. CDR3 length: 15 amino acids.